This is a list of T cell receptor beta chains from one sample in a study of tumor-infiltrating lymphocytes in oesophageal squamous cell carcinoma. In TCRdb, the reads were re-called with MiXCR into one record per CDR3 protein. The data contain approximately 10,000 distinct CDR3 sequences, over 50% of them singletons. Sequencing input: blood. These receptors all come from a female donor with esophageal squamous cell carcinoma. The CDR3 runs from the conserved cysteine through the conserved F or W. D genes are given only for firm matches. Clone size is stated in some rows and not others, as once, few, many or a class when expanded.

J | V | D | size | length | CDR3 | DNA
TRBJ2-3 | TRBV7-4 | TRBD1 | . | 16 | CASSPPGTDSTDTQYF | TGTGCCAGCAGCCCCCCCGGGACAGACAGCACAGATACGCAGTATTTT
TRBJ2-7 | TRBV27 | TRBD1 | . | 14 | CASSSGTVTYEQYF | TGTGCCAGCAGTTCCGGGACAGTGACCTACGAGCAGTACTTC
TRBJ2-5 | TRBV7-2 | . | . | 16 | CASSLGWAGGNSPLHF | .
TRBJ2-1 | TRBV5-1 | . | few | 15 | CASSLAQGLSNEQFF | TGCGCCAGCAGCTTGGCGCAGGGGCTGAGTAATGAGCAGTTCTTC
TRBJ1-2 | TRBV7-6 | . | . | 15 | CASTPGLSRGYGYTF | TGTGCCAGCACCCCGGGGTTGTCGCGGGGCTATGGCTACACCTTC
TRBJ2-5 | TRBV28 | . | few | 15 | CASSNPGPEAETQYF | TGTGCCAGCAGTAACCCGGGACCAGAGGCAGAGACCCAGTACTTC
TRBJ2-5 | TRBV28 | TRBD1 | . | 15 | CASSMPQGTQETQYF | TGTGCCAGCAGTATGCCACAGGGGACCCAAGAGACCCAGTACTTC
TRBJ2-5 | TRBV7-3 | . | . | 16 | CASSLEAGFTYNEQYF | TGTGCCAGCAGCTTAGAGGCAGGGTTCACCTACAATGAGCAGTACTTC
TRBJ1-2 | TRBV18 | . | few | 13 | CASSPSQRGGYTF | TGTGCCAGCTCACCAAGTCAGCGAGGTGGCTACACCTTC
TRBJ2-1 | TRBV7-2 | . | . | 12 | CASTFPPNEQFF | TGTGCCAGCACCTTTCCCCCCAATGAGCAGTTCTTC
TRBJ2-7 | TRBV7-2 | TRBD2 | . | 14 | CASSPAGVGNMQYF | TGTGCCAGCAGCCCAGCGGGAGTCGGGAACATGCAGTACTTC
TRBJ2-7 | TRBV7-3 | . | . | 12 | CASSDRAYEQYF | TGTGCCAGCAGTGACAGAGCCTACGAGCAGTACTTC
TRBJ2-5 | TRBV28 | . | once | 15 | CASSFRGHLGETQYF | TGTGCCAGCAGTTTCCGCGGACATCTGGGGGAGACCCAGTACTTC
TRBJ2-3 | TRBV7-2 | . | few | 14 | CASSQNGRTDTQYF | TGTGCCAGCAGCCAAAACGGGAGAACAGATACGCAGTATTTT
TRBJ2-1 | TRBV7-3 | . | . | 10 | CASSSHEQFF | TGTGCCAGCAGCTCCCATGAGCAGTTCTTC
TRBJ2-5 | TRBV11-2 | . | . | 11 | CASEAGRTQYF | TGTGCCAGCGAGGCAGGGAGGACCCAGTACTTC
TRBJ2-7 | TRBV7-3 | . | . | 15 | CASSQRGGSTYEQYF | TGTGCCAGCAGCCAAAGGGGGGGCTCCACCTACGAGCAGTACTTC
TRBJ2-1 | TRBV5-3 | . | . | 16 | CASSRGGGSLPPGQFF | TGCGCCAGCAGCCGCGGGGGCGGGAGTTTACCCCCGGGGCAGTTCTTC
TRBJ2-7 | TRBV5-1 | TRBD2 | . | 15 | CASSEGTSGPRQQYF | TGCGCCAGCAGTGAAGGGACTAGCGGGCCGAGGCAGCAGTACTTC
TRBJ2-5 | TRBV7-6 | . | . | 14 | CASSLGGLPETQYF | TGTGCCAGCAGCTTAGGCGGACTGCCAGAGACCCAGTACTTC
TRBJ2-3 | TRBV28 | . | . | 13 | CASSRQPTDTQYF | TGTGCCAGCAGTCGACAGCCCACAGATACGCAGTATTTT
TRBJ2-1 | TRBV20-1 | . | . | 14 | CSARGSGVYNEQFF | TGCAGTGCTAGGGGGTCGGGAGTCTACAATGAGCAGTTCTTC
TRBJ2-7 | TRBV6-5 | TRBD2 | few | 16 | CASSLGTSGRVYEQYF | TGTGCCAGCAGCCTAGGGACTAGCGGGAGAGTCTACGAGCAGTACTTC
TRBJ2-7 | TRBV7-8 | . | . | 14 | CASSLAGRTYEQYF | TGTGCCAGCAGCTTAGCAGGGAGGACCTACGAGCAGTACTTC
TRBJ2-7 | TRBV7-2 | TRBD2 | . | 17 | CASSLAGTSGFQYEQYF | TGTGCCAGCAGCTTAGCTGGGACTAGCGGGTTTCAGTACGAGCAGTACTTC